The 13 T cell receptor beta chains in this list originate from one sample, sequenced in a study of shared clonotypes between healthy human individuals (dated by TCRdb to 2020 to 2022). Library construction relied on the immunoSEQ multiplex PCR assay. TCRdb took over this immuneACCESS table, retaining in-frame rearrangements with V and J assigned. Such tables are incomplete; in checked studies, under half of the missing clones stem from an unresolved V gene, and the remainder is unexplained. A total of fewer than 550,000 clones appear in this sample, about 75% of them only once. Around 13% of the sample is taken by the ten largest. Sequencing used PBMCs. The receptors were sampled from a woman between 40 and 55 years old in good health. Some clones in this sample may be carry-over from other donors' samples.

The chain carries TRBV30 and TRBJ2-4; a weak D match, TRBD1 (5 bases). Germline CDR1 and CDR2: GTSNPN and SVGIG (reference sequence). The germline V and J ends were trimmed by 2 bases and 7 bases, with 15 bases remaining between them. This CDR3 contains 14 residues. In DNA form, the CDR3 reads TGTGCCTGGAGTAGGGGTAGGGTAGGGAACATTCAGTACTTC. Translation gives CAWSRGRVGNIQYF.

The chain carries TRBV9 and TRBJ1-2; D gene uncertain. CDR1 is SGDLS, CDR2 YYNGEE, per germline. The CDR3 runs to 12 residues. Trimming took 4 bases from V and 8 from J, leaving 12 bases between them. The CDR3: CASSTAPGGYTF. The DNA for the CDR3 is TGTGCCAGCAGCACCGCCCCCGGGGGCTACACCTTC.

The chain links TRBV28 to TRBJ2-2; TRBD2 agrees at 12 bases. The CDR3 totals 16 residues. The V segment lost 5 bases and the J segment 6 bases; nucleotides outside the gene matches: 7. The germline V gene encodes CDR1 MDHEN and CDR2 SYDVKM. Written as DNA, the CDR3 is TGTGCCAGCAGTCATCGACTAGCGGGAGTACCCGGGGAGCTGTTTTTT. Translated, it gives CASSHRLAGVPGELFF.

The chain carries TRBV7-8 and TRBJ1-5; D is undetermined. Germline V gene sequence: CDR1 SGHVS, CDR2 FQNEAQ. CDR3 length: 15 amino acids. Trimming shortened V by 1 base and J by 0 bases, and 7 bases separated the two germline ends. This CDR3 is CASSLGGYSNQPQHF. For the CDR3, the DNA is TGTGCCAGCAGCTTAGGGGGTTATAGCAATCAGCCCCAGCATTTT.

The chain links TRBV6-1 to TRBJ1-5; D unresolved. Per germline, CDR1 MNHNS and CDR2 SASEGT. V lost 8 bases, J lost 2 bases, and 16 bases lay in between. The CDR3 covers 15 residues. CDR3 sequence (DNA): TGTGCCAGCGGCGGGGAAGCCCCGGGCAATCAGCCCCAGCATTTT. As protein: CASGGEAPGNQPQHF.

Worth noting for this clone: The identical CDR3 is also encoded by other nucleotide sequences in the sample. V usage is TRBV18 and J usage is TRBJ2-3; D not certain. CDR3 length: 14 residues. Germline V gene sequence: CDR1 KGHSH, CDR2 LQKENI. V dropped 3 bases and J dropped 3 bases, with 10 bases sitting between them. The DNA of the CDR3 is TGTGCCAGCTCACCCCCCTTATCAACAGATACGCAGTATTTT. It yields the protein CASSPPLSTDTQYF.

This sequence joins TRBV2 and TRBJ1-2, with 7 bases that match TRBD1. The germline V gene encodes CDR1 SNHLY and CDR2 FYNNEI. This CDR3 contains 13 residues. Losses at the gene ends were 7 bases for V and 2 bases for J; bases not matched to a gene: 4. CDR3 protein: CASNTQGNYGYTF. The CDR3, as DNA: TGTGCCAGCAATACACAGGGGAACTATGGCTACACCTTC. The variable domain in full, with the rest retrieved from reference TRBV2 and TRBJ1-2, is EPEVTQTPSHQVTQMGQEVILRCVPISNHLYFYWYRQILGQKVEFLVSFYNNEISEKSEIFDDQFSVERPDGSNFTLKIRSTKLEDSAMYFCASNTQGNYGYTFGSGTRLTVV.

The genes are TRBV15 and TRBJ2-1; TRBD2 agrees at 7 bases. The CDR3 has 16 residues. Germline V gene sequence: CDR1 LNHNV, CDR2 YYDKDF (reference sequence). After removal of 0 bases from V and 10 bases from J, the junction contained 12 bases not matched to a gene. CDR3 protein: CATSREGRGVGSEQFF. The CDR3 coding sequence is TGTGCCACCAGCAGAGAGGGGAGGGGTGTTGGTTCGGAGCAGTTCTTC.

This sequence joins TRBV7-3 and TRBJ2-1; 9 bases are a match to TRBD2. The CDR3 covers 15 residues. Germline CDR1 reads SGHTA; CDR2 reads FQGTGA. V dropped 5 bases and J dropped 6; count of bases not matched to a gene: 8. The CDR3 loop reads CASSSRTSDGNEQFF. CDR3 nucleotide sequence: TGTGCCAGCAGCAGCCGGACTAGCGATGGCAATGAGCAGTTCTTC.

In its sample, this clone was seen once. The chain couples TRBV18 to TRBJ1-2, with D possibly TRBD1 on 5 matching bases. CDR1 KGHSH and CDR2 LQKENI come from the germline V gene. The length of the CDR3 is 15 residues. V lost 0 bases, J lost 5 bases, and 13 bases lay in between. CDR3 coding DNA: TGTGCCAGCTCACCACCAGGGGCCCTTCGTTATGGCTACACCTTC. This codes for CASSPPGALRYGYTF.

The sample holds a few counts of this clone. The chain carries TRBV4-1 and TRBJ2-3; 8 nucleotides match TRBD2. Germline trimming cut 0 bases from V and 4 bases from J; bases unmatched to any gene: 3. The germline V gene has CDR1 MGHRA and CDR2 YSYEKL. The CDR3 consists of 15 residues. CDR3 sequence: CASSQDRTSSDTQYF. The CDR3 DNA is TGCGCCAGCAGCCAAGATCGGACTAGCTCAGATACGCAGTATTTT.

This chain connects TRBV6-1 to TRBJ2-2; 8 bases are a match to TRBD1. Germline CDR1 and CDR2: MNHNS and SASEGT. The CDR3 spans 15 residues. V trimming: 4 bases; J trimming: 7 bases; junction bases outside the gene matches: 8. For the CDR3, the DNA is TGTGCCAGCAGTGGGATGACAGGGGACGTCGGGGAGCTGTTTTTT. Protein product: CASSGMTGDVGELFF.

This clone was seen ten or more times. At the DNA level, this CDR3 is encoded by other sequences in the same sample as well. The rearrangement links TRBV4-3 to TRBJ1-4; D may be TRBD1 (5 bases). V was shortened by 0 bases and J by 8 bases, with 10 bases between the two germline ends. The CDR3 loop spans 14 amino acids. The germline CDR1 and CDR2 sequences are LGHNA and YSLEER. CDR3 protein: CASSQDSGDEKLFF. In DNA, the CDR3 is TGCGCCAGCAGCCAAGATAGCGGGGACGAAAAACTGTTTTTT.